The 19 T cell receptor beta chains presented below share a single source sample, sequenced in a study of lymphopenia after photon versus proton radiotherapy. Profiled with immunoSEQ multiplex PCR; TCRdb holds only in-frame clones, not every one. The sample consists of 55,000 to 70,000 clones, roughly 93% of them appearing once. The specimen was peripheral blood, collected from a patient treated with photon-based radiotherapy. These receptors originate from a woman in her 70s with pancreatic cancer.

The rearrangement links TRBV5-6 to TRBJ1-4, with 7 positions matching TRBD1. This CDR3 comprises 15 residues. Germline trimming cut 0 bases from V and 6 bases from J; bases unmatched to any gene: 5. Germline CDR1 reads SGHDT; CDR2 reads YYEEEE. For the CDR3, the DNA is TGTGCCAGCAGCTTGGGTAAGGGGGCGGATGAAAAACTGTTTTTT. Its protein is CASSLGKGADEKLFF.

This rearrangement joins TRBV5-3 to TRBJ1-4; D gene ambiguous. TRBV5-3 is sorted into the ORF group, with uncertain function. The length of the CDR3 is 17 residues. V shed 1 base and J shed 0 bases, with 13 bases lying between them. CDR3 coding DNA: TGTGCCAGAAGCTTGACAGCCCCCATCCCAACTAATGAAAAACTGTTTTTT. Encoded protein: CARSLTAPIPTNEKLFF.

The chain couples TRBV11-3 to TRBJ2-1; D is undetermined. CDR1 and CDR2 (germline): SGHNT, YENEEA. The CDR3 consists of 16 residues. Trimming stripped 1 base from V and 0 bases from J, with 10 bases between. As DNA, the CDR3 is TGTGCCAGCAGCTTAGGGAGCTCGAGCTCCTACAATGAGCAGTTCTTC. Its translation is CASSLGSSSSYNEQFF.

This chain connects TRBV4-1 to TRBJ2-7, with 8 positions matching TRBD1. The trim removed 4 bases at V and 4 bases at J, leaving 9 bases unmatched. Germline CDR1 is MGHRA and CDR2 is YSYEKL. The CDR3 covers 15 residues. The CDR3 protein is CASSPYARGQYEQYF. The DNA of the CDR3 is TGCGCCAGCAGCCCCTATGCCAGGGGGCAATACGAGCAGTACTTC.

The DNA for the CDR3 is TGTGCCAGCAGCCCACTAGGGGCAGGGAGCCATGGCTACACCTTC. Its translation is CASSPLGAGSHGYTF. The rearrangement uses TRBV13 and TRBJ1-2; maybe TRBD1 (5 bases). CDR1 PRHDT and CDR2 FYEKMQ come from the germline V gene (reference sequence). The V gene lost 5 bases and the J gene lost 6 bases, with 19 bases spanning the gap. The CDR3 runs to 15 residues.

This clone has only a few counts. The chain carries TRBV29-1 and TRBJ2-7; no reliable D call. Germline V gene data show CDR1 as SQVTM and CDR2 as ANQGSEA. Trimming pared 7 bases from V and 2 bases from J, leaving 15 bases between. The CDR3 contains 13 residues. This CDR3 reads CSASMDGPYEQYF. DNA for the CDR3: TGCAGCGCCTCTATGGACGGTCCCTACGAGCAGTACTTC.

J is TRBJ2-1 and V is TRBV20-1, with D uncertain. CDR3 length: 11 amino acids. Trimming left V 6 bases short and J 9 bases short, with 12 bases between. Germline lookup yields CDR1 DFQATT and CDR2 SNEGSKA (reference sequence). The DNA for the CDR3 is TGCAGTGCATCACCGAGGACTGAGCAGTTCTTC. As protein: CSASPRTEQFF.

The chain employs TRBV9 and TRBJ1-3, with D perhaps matching TRBD1 (6 bases). This CDR3 comprises 14 residues. Germline assignment: CDR1 SGDLS and CDR2 YYNGEE. V was cut by 8 bases and J by 0 bases, with 12 bases left in between. The CDR3 spells CASSPGHSGNTIYF. The CDR3 DNA follows: TGTGCCAGTTCGCCGGGACACTCTGGAAACACCATATATTTT.

The rearrangement uses TRBV11-1 and TRBJ1-5; D is unclear. Germline V CDR1 and CDR2: SGHAT, FQDESV (reference sequence). CDR3 length: 15 residues. V was clipped by 1 base and J by 6 bases, with 13 bases between them. CDR3 DNA: TGTGCCAGCAGCTTAGACGGGCTCGGAGGTCAGCCCCAGCATTTT. Translating it yields CASSLDGLGGQPQHF.

The chain carries TRBV28 and TRBJ1-4; 8 positions match TRBD1. J was trimmed by 13 bases and V by 8 bases; bases with no gene match: 6. Germline values: CDR1 MDHEN, CDR2 SYDVKM. This CDR3 is 11 amino acids long. CDR3 sequence reads: CASGLQGGLFF. CDR3 in DNA: TGTGCCAGCGGACTACAGGGGGGACTGTTTTTT.

This rearrangement joins TRBV6-6 to TRBJ2-7; 7 bases are shared with TRBD2. Trimming at V came to 2 bases and at J to 1 base, leaving 2 bases not matched to a gene. The germline CDR1 and CDR2 sequences are MNHNY and SVGAGI (reference sequence). The CDR3 covers 14 residues. The CDR3 DNA is TGTGCCAGCAGTTACAGCGGGATTTCCTACGAGCAGTACTTC. It specifies CASSYSGISYEQYF.

The chain links TRBV2 to TRBJ2-3, with a tentative D call TRBD2 (6 bases). V lost 6 bases and J 5 bases, leaving 15 bases between the germline ends. Per germline, CDR1 SNHLY and CDR2 FYNNEI. The CDR3 sequence is 14 residues long. DNA of the CDR3: TGTGCCAGCAGCGGCGGAGGGCGGATAGATACGCAGTATTTT. Amino acid sequence: CASSGGGRIDTQYF.

The rearrangement joins TRBV7-2 to TRBJ1-1, with D unresolved. Per germline, CDR1 SGHTA and CDR2 FQGNSA. The CDR3 runs to 16 residues. Trimming stripped 4 bases from V and 1 base from J, with 16 bases between. The CDR3 DNA reads as TGTGCCAGCAGCTCTAGGTTCGGGCAATCGAACACTGAAGCTTTCTTT. Translation: CASSSRFGQSNTEAFF. Full variable domain (outside the CDR3, taken from reference TRBV7-2 and TRBJ1-1): GAGVSQSPSNKVTEKGKDVELRCDPISGHTALYWYRQSLGQGLEFLIYFQGNSAPDKSGLPSDRFSAERTGGSVSTLTIQRTQQEDSAVYLCASSSRFGQSNTEAFFGQGTRLTVV.

This clone was picked up one time. The gene calls are TRBV15 and TRBJ2-7, with TRBD1 matching 9 bases. CDR3 size: 15 residues. Germline CDR1 reads LNHNV; CDR2 reads YYDKDF (reference sequence). V lost 2 bases, J lost 4 bases, and 6 bases stayed unmatched. CDR3 DNA sequence: TGTGCCACCAGCAGACGTGGACAGGGGATTTACGAGCAGTACTTC. It encodes CATSRRGQGIYEQYF.

The count of this clone is one. V gene TRBV5-5 combines with J gene TRBJ2-6, with D tentatively TRBD1 or TRBD2 (5 bases each). This CDR3 contains 18 residues. Germline CDR1 is SGHKS and CDR2 is YYEKEE (reference sequence). The V end lost 0 bases, the J end lost 1 base, and 14 bases lay between the germline ends. As DNA, the CDR3 is TGTGCCAGCAGCTTGGTGGGGGTGTTGGCTTCTGGGGCCAACGTCCTGACTTTC. This encodes CASSLVGVLASGANVLTF.

This CDR3 is CASSRTEPSDWKTQYF. CDR3 nucleotide sequence: TGTGCCAGCTCCCGCACGGAGCCTAGCGACTGGAAGACCCAGTACTTC. The chain uses TRBV18 and TRBJ2-5; a possible D gene is TRBD2 (6 bases). The V end was cut by 6 bases, the J end by 6 bases, with 23 bases between. The CDR3 totals 16 residues. The germline V gene encodes CDR1 KGHSH and CDR2 LQKENI.

The J gene is TRBJ2-7, the V gene TRBV25-1; TRBD1 might be the D (5 bases). The CDR3 consists of 16 residues. Germline V gene data show CDR1 as MGHDK and CDR2 as SYGVNS. The V end was cut by 1 base, the J end by 0 bases, with 13 bases between. CDR3 loop: CASSEWGSRSSYEQYF. For the CDR3, the DNA is TGTGCCAGCAGTGAATGGGGCAGCAGGAGCTCCTACGAGCAGTACTTC.

V and J are TRBV28 and TRBJ2-1; D call uncertain. Trimming stripped 3 bases from V and 6 bases from J, with 15 bases between. In germline, CDR1 is MDHEN, CDR2 SYDVKM. There are 15 residues in the CDR3. The CDR3 DNA reads TGTGCCAGCAGTTTTAGGTCTAGTTGGCCCAATGAGCAGTTCTTC. As protein: CASSFRSSWPNEQFF.

V usage is TRBV5-4 and J usage is TRBJ2-1, with TRBD1 identical over 7 bases. The CDR3 covers 14 residues. J gave up 6 bases and V 4 bases, and 7 bases lay outside the gene matches. Germline V CDR1 and CDR2: SGHNT, YYREEE (reference sequence). The CDR3 DNA follows: TGTGCCAGCAGCCTAGGACAGGTTCTCAATGAGCAGTTCTTC. The encoded protein is CASSLGQVLNEQFF.